This TCR beta chain was profiled in a study of blood T cell repertoires in COVID-19. Study summary: Acute and convalescent COVID-19 specimens originated in the United States, Italy and Spain. From T cells, B-cell-depleted T cells, or PBMCs came the material, which was cDNA or gDNA.

This clone was counted once. This CDR3 contains 13 residues. Trimming at V came to 5 bases and at J to 6 bases, leaving 6 bases not matched to a gene. CDR1 SGHDT and CDR2 YYEEEE come from the germline V gene. Per the original methods: Amplification of reference gene primers provided the estimated nucleated cell counts. Measured with immunoSEQ multiplex PCR; TCRdb has only the in-frame clones, and not every one. Clone size and V and J calls were adopted from that table, with D and trimming inferred from the DNA. The sample shows 57,000 or so clones, roughly three quarters of them seen only once. The sequence was obtained from a man aged 50 to 60 with active or convalescent COVID-19. The specimen was peripheral blood. This sequence joins TRBV5-6 and TRBJ2-7; 9 bases match TRBD1. The CDR3 nucleotides read TGTGCCAGCAGGAGACAGGGGGGTGGCGAGCAGTACTTC. This sequence encodes CASRRQGGGEQYF. The whole variable domain, remainder taken from reference TRBV5-6 and TRBJ2-7, is DAGVTQSPTHLIKTRGQQVTLRCSPKSGHDTVSWYQQALGQGPQFIFQYYEEEERQRGNFPDRFSGHQFPNYSSELNVNALLLGDSALYLCASRRQGGGEQYFGPGTRLTVT.